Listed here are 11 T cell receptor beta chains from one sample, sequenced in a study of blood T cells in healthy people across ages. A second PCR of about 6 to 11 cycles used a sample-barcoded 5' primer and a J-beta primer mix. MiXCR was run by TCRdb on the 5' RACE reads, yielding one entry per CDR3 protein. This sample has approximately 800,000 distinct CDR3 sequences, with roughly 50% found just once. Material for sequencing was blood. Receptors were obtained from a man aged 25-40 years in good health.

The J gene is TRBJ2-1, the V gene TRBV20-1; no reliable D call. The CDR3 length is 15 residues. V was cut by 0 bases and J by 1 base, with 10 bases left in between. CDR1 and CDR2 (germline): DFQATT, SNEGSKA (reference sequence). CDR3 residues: CSARDFRRSYNEQFF. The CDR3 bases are TGCAGTGCTAGAGATTTTAGGCGGTCCTACAATGAGCAGTTCTTC.

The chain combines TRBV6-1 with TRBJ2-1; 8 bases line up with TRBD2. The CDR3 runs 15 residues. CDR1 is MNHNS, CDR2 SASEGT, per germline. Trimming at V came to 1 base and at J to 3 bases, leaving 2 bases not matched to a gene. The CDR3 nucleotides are TGTGCCAGCAGTGAAGAGGCGGGAGGCTACAATGAGCAGTTCTTC. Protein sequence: CASSEEAGGYNEQFF.

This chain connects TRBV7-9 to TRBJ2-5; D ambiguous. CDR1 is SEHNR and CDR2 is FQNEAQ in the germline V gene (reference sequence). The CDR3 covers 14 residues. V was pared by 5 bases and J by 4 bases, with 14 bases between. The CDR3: CASSPLVGLETQYF. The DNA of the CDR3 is TGTGCCAGCAGCCCCTTGGTAGGGCTAGAGACCCAGTACTTC.

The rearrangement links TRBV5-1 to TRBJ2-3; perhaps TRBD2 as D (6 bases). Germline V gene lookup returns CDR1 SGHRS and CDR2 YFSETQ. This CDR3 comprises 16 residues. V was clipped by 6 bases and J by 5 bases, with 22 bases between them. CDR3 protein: CASTPLDNGRGDTQYF. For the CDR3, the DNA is TGCGCCAGCACTCCACTCGATAACGGGCGGGGAGATACGCAGTATTTT.

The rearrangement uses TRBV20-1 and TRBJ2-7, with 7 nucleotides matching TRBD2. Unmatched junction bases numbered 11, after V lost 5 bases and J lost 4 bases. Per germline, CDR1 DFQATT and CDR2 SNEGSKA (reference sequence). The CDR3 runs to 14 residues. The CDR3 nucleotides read TGCAGTGCTTACCAGGGAGGGGTATTGTACGAGCAGTACTTC. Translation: CSAYQGGVLYEQYF.

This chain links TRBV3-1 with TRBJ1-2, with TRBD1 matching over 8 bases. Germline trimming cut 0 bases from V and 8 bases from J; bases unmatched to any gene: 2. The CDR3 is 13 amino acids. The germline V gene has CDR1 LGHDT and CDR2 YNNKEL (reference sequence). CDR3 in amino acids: CASSQEPGGGYTF. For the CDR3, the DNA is TGTGCCAGCAGCCAAGAACCAGGGGGCGGCTACACCTTC.

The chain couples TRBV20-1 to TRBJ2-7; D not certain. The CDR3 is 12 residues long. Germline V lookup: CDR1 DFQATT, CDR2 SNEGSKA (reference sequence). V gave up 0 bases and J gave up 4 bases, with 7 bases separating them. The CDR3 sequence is CSAREVGYEQYF. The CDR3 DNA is TGCAGTGCTAGAGAAGTGGGTTACGAGCAGTACTTC.

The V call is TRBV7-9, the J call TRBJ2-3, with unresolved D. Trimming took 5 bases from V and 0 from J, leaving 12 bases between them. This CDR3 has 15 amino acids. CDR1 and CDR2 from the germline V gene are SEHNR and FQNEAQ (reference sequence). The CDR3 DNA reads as TGTGCCAGCAGCCCGCCAATTCCTAGCACAGATACGCAGTATTTT. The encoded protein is CASSPPIPSTDTQYF. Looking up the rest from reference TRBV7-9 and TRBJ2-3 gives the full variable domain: DTGVSQNPRHKITKRGQNVTFRCDPISEHNRLYWYRQTLGQGPEFLTYFQNEAQLEKSRLLSDRFSAERPKGSFSTLEIQRTEQGDSAMYLCASSPPIPSTDTQYFGPGTRLTVL.

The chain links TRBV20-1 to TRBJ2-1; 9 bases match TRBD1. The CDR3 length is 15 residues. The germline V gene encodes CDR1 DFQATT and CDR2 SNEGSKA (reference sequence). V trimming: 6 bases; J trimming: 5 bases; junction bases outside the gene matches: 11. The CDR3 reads CSANPGTGSNNEQFF. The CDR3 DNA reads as TGCAGTGCCAACCCCGGGACAGGGTCTAACAATGAGCAGTTCTTC.

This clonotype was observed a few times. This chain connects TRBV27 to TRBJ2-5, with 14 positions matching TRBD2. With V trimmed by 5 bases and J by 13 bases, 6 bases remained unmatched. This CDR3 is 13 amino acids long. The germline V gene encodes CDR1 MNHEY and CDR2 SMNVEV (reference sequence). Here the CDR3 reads CASSVGTSGSLYF. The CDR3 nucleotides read TGTGCCAGCAGTGTCGGGACTAGCGGGAGTCTGTACTTC.

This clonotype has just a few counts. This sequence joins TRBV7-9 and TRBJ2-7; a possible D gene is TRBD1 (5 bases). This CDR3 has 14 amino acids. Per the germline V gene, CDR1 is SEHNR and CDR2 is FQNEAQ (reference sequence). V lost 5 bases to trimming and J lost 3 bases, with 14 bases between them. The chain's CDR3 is CASSPRETDYEQYF. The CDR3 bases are TGTGCCAGCAGCCCCCGTGAGACAGACTACGAGCAGTACTTC.